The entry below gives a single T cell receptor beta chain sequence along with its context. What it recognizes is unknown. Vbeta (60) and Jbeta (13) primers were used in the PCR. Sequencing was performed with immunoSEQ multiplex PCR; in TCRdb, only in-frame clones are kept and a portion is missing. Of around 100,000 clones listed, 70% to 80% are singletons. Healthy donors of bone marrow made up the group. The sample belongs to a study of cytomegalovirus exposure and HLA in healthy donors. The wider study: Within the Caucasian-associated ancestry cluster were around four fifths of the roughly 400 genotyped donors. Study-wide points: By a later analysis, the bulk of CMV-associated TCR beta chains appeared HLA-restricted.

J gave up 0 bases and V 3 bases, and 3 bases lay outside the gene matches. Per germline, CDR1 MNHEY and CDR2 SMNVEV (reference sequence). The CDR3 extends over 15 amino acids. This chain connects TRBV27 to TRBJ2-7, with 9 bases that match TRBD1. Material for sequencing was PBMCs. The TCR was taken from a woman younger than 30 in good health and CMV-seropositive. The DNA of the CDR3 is TGTGCCAGCAGTTTGGGGACAGGGAACTCCTACGAGCAGTACTTC. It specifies CASSLGTGNSYEQYF.